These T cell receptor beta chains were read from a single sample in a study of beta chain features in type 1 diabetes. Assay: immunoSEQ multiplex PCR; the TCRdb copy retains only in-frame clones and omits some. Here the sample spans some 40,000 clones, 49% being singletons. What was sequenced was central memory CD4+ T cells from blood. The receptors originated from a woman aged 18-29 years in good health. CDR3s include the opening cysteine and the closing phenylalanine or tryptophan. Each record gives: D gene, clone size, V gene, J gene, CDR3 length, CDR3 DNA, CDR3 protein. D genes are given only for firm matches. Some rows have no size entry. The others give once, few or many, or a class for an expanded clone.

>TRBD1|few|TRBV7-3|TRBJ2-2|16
TGTGCCAGCAGCCCCAACGACAGGGGGCTGGCCGGGGAGCTGTTTTTT
CASSPNDRGLAGELFF
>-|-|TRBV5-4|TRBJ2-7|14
TGTGCCAGCAGCTTGGCGGGGGAGAGAAACGAGCAGTACTTC
CASSLAGERNEQYF
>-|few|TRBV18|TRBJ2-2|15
TGTGCCAGCTCACCGCTGACGGGAAGGGACGGGGAGCTGTTTTTT
CASSPLTGRDGELFF
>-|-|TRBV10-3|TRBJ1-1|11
TGTGCCATCAGTGAACGGGCTGAAGCTTTCTTT
CAISERAEAFF
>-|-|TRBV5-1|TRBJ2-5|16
TGCGCCAGCAGCTCGGCGGGGTGGACAGGCCAAGAGACCCAGTACTTC
CASSSAGWTGQETQYF
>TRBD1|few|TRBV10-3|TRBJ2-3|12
TGTGCCATCGGGACAGCTGCAGATACGCAGTATTTT
CAIGTAADTQYF
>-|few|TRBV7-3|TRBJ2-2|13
TGTGCCAGCAGCCCGCTACCAGGGGGGGAGCTGTTTTTT
CASSPLPGGELFF
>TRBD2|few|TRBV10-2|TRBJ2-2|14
TGCGCCAGCAAGACTAGCTGGAACACCGGGGAGCTGTTTTTT
CASKTSWNTGELFF
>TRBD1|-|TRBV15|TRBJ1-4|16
TGTGCCACCAGCAGAGGATTTGGACAGGGTAATGAAAAACTGTTTTTT
CATSRGFGQGNEKLFF
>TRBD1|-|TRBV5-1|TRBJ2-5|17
TGCGCCAGCAGCCGAACATCCGGGACAGGGTACCAAGAGACCCAGTACTTC
CASSRTSGTGYQETQYF
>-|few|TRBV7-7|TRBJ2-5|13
TGTGCCAGCAGCTTAGAACAGAGGAGGGCCCAGTACTTC
CASSLEQRRAQYF
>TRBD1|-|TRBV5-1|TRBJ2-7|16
TGCGCCAGCAGCTGGGGGTTAGGACAGGGAATCAACGAGCAGTACTTC
CASSWGLGQGINEQYF
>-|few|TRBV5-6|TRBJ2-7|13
TGTGCCAGCAGCCCTCGGGGGGCCAACGAGCAGTACTTC
CASSPRGANEQYF
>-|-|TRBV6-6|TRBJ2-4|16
TGTGCCAGCAGTTACCTGGACAGACTAGCCAAAAACATTCAGTACTTC
CASSYLDRLAKNIQYF
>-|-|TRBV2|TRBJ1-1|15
TGTGCCAGCACCAGTTCGGGGGGCCTGAACACTGAAGCTTTCTTT
CASTSSGGLNTEAFF
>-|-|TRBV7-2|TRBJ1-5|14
TGTGCCAGCAGCCCCCCTAGGGGATCTCAGCCCCAGCATTTT
CASSPPRGSQPQHF
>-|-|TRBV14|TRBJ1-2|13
TGTGCCAGCAGCCCAGGGTTAGGCTATGGCTACACCTTC
CASSPGLGYGYTF
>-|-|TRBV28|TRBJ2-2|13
TGTGCCAGCACCGGTGCCGGTACCGGGGAGCTGTTTTTT
CASTGAGTGELFF
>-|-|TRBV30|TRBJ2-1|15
TGTGCCTGGGAAATCGGGGGAAGCTCCTACAATGAGCAGTTCTTC
CAWEIGGSSYNEQFF
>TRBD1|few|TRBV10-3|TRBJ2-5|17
TGTGCCATCAGACCGGGACAGGGAAGTCTTGGGCAAGAGACCCAGTACTTC
CAIRPGQGSLGQETQYF
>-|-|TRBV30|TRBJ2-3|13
TGTGCCTGGAGTGCCCCCGGGGCAGATACGCAGTATTTT
CAWSAPGADTQYF
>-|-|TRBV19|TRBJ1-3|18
TGTGCCAGTAGTATAGATCTATTAGAGCGACAGTCTGGAAACACCATATATTTT
CASSIDLLERQSGNTIYF
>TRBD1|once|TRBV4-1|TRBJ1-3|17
TGCGCCAGCAGCCAAGAAAGTGGACAGGTATTCGGAAACACCATATATTTT
CASSQESGQVFGNTIYF
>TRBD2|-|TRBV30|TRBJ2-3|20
TGTGCCTGGAGTGTCCCCCCAAGGGCTAGCGGGAGGACTCGCACAGATACGCAGTATTTT
CAWSVPPRASGRTRTDTQYF
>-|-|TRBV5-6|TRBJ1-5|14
TGTGCCAGCAGCCGGACAAATAGCAATCAGCCCCAGCATTTT
CASSRTNSNQPQHF
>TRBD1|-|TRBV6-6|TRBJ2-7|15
TGTGCCAGCCGATCCCGGGACAGGTCCTCCTACGAGCAGTACTTC
CASRSRDRSSYEQYF
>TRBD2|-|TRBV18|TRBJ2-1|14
TGTGCCAGCGCCCGACTAGCGGGATTGAATGAGCAGTTCTTC
CASARLAGLNEQFF
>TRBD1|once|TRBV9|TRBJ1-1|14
TGTGCCAGCAGCGTAGAGGGACAGGGGGCTGAAGCTTTCTTT
CASSVEGQGAEAFF
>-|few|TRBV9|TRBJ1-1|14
TGTGCCAGCAGCGTAGCCGGGGAGGACACTGAAGCTTTCTTT
CASSVAGEDTEAFF
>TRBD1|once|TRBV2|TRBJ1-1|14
TGTGCCAGCAGTTCTAACAGGGGGTACACTGAAGCTTTCTTT
CASSSNRGYTEAFF
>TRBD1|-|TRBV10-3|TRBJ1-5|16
TGTGCCATCAGTGAATCCGGGACAGGGGGCTGGCAGCCCCAGCATTTT
CAISESGTGGWQPQHF
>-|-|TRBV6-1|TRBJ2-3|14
TGTGCCAGCAGTGAACCTCATGCAGGGGCCGCGCAGTATTTT
CASSEPHAGAAQYF
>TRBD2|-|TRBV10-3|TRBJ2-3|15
TGTGCCATCAGTGCTTCTAGCGGAAGCACAGATACGCAGTATTTT
CAISASSGSTDTQYF
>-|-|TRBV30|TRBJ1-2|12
TGTGCCTGGAACTTACAGGGATATGGCTACACCTTC
CAWNLQGYGYTF
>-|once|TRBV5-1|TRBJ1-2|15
TGCGCCAGCAGACGAGAACTACAGGTCGACTATGGCTACACCTTC
CASRRELQVDYGYTF
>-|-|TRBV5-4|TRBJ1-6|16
TGTGCCAGCAGCCCCTCGGAGGGCTCCTATAATTCACCCCTCCACTTT
CASSPSEGSYNSPLHF
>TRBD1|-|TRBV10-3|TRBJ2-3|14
TGTGCCAACTCAGGGGGCGGTTTCACAGATACGCAGTATTTT
CANSGGGFTDTQYF
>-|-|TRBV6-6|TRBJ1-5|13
TGTGCCAGCAGGTCACAGGACACCCAGCCCCAGCATTTT
CASRSQDTQPQHF
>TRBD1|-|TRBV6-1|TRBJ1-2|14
TGTGCCAGCAGTGACGTGCGCAGGGGGTCTGGCTACACCTTC
CASSDVRRGSGYTF
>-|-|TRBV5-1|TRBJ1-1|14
TGCGCCAGCAGCTTGGGGGGGGGCCGCACTGAAGCTTTCTTT
CASSLGGGRTEAFF
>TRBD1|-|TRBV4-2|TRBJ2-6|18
TGTGCCAGCAGCCTACAGGAAGGGGGCGCAGGTGGGGCCAACGTCCTGACTTTC
CASSLQEGGAGGANVLTF
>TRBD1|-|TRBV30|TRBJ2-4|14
TGTGCCTGGAACAAGGGACAGGCCAAAAACATTCAGTACTTC
CAWNKGQAKNIQYF
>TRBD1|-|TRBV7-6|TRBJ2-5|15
TGTGCCAGCAGCTCCGGGACAGGGGGCGCGGAGACCCAGTACTTC
CASSSGTGGAETQYF
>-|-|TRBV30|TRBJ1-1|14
TGTGCCTGGAGTGTTTGGGGGCAGGACACTGAAGCTTTCTTT
CAWSVWGQDTEAFF
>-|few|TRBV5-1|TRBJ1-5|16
TGCGCCAGCAGCTTGGGGGAAGGGGGTGCGGATCAGCCCCAGCATTTT
CASSLGEGGADQPQHF
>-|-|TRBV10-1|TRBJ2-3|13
TGCGCCAGCAGTGTAATATCCACAGATACGCAGTATTTT
CASSVISTDTQYF
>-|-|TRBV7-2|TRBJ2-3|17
TGTGCCAGCAGCCCCAGATCTAGAAAGACGGGCACAGATACGCAGTATTTT
CASSPRSRKTGTDTQYF
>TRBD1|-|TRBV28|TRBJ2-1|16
TGTGCCAGCAGTTTACCCGGGACAGGGGTAAAAAATGAGCAGTTCTTC
CASSLPGTGVKNEQFF
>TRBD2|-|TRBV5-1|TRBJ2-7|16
TGCGCCAGCACCGTTTCGCAGGGCGGGGGGAGCAGCGAGCAGTACTTC
CASTVSQGGGSSEQYF
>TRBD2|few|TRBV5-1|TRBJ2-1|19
TGCGCCAGCAGCTGGGGGGGGCTAGCGGGACCCAGCTCCTACAATGAGCAGTTCTTC
CASSWGGLAGPSSYNEQFF
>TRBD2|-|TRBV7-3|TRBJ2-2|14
TGTGCCAGCAGCCGGGGGGGGATCCCCGGGGAGCTGTTTTTT
CASSRGGIPGELFF
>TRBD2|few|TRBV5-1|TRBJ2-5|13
TGCGCCAGCAGCCCCGCGGGAGGAGAGACCCAGTACTTC
CASSPAGGETQYF
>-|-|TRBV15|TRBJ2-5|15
TGTGCCACCAGCAGAGATCGGTTCGGGGGTGGGACCCAGTACTTC
CATSRDRFGGGTQYF
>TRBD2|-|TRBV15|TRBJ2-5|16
TGTGCCACCAGCAGAGAAAGCGGGAGGGCCGGGGAGACCCAGTACTTC
CATSRESGRAGETQYF
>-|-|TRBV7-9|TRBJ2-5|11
TGTGCCAGCAGGTCTCAAGAGACCCAGTACTTC
CASRSQETQYF
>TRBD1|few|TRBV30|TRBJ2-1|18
TGTGCCTGGATGAAGAAGAGACAACAGGGGGGCTTTCACAATGAGCAGTTCTTC
CAWMKKRQQGGFHNEQFF
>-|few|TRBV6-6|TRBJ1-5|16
TGTGCCAGCAGGCCAGGAAAATGGAATAGCAATCAGCCCCAGCATTTT
CASRPGKWNSNQPQHF
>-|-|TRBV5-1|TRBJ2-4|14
TGCGCCAGCAGCTTGTGGGGCAGTGGGGACATTCAGTACTTC
CASSLWGSGDIQYF
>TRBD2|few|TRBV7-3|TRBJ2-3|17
TGTGCCAGCAGCTTAGGAAGTCTAGCGGGTTACACAGATACGCAGTATTTT
CASSLGSLAGYTDTQYF
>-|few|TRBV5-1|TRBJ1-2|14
TGCGCCAGCAGCTTGGACCCAGGACTTGGAGGCTACACCTTC
CASSLDPGLGGYTF